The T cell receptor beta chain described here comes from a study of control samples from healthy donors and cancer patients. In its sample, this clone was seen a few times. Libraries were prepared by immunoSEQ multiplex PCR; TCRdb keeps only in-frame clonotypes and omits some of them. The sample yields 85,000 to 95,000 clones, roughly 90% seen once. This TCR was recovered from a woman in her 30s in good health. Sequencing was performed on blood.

The CDR3 spells CASSSSLYEQYF. The CDR3 nucleotides are TGTGCCAGCAGTTCCAGCCTGTACGAGCAGTACTTC. This chain connects TRBV6-5 to TRBJ2-7; D gene ambiguous. The CDR3 is made up of 12 amino acids. Trimming removed 4 bases from V and 4 bases from J, with 8 bases in between. Germline CDR1 MNHEY, CDR2 SVGAGI.